The rows below give T cell receptor beta chains drawn from one sample of a study of T-cell memory formation after mild COVID-19. TCRdb fed the 5' RACE reads into MiXCR, producing one record per CDR3 protein. The table records 550,000 to 600,000 distinct CDR3 sequences, roughly 20% of them present only once. The sequencing sample was made of PBMCs or a T cell subset sorted from them (not recorded which). Receptors were obtained from an adult woman who had mild COVID-19 (a few samples of this study predate the infection). Cell type and time point are not known. Each CDR3 is given with its conserved first and last residue. D genes are given only for firm matches. Clone size, where shown, is once, few, many, or a class for clones that have expanded.

D | size | J | length | V | DNA | CDR3
TRBD1 | few | TRBJ1-2 | 14 | TRBV6-6 | TGTGCCAGCAGGGAGCCGGGACTCAGGGGGGGCTACACCTTC | CASREPGLRGGYTF
TRBD2 | many | TRBJ2-1 | 15 | TRBV12-3/TRBV12-4 | TGTGCCAGCGCGACTCTAGCGGCCCGCTACAATGAGCAGTTCTTC | CASATLAARYNEQFF
- | - | TRBJ2-1 | 12 | TRBV5-1 | TGCGCCAGCAGCTTGGAGGGTCAGACTTACCGCTTC | CASSLEGQTYRF
TRBD2 | - | TRBJ2-3 | 14 | TRBV7-3 | TGTGCCAGCAGCGAGACCGGACGGACTAGTACGCAGTATTTT | CASSETGRTSTQYF
- | few | TRBJ1-5 | 16 | TRBV15 | TGTGCCACCACCACTTCAACACCAGGGCGCAATCAGCCCCAGCATTTT | CATTTSTPGRNQPQHF
- | - | TRBJ2-1 | 15 | TRBV29-1 | TGCAGCGGTGAGGGCCATGAGGGGGGCCTCGATGAGCAGTTCTTC | CSGEGHEGGLDEQFF
- | few | TRBJ2-3 | 16 | TRBV5-4 | TGTGCCAGCAGCTTGAAGGTTGGGGGATTCACAGATACGCAGTATTTT | CASSLKVGGFTDTQYF
TRBD1 | - | TRBJ1-2 | 15 | TRBV3-1 | TGTGCCAGCAGCCCGACAGGGGGGAGCAACTATGGCTACACCTTC | CASSPTGGSNYGYTF
TRBD2 | - | TRBJ2-7 | 15 | TRBV5-5 | TGTGCCAGCAGCTTGGTAGCGGGAGCGAACTACGAGCAGTACTTC | CASSLVAGANYEQYF
- | - | TRBJ2-2 | 16 | TRBV7-8 | TGTGCCAGCAGCCCGTTTGTGGGACCGGGCACCGGGGAGCTGTTTTTT | CASSPFVGPGTGELFF
- | - | TRBJ1-1 | 15 | TRBV25-1 | TGTGCCAGCAGTGAATATGGCAAGGAGTCCACTGAAGCTTTCTTT | CASSEYGKESTEAFF
- | few | TRBJ2-1 | 15 | TRBV7-2 | TGTGCCAGCAGCCCTATCGGTGTGGGGGGGCCCCAGCAGTTCTTC | CASSPIGVGGPQQFF
TRBD1 | - | TRBJ1-2 | 14 | TRBV13 | TGTGCCAGCAGCGAGACAGGGAGCGGCCAGGGCTACACCTTC | CASSETGSGQGYTF
- | - | TRBJ2-2 | 16 | TRBV4-1 | TGCGCCAGCAGCCAAGATTTGCGAAGATACACCGGGGAGCTGTTTTTT | CASSQDLRRYTGELFF
- | - | TRBJ1-2 | 17 | TRBV20-1 | TGCAGTGCTAGAGACCTCGTAGCGTCAGTGATTAACTATGGCTACACCTTC | CSARDLVASVINYGYTF
- | few | TRBJ2-5 | 14 | TRBV7-8 | TGTGCCAGCAGGCCAGGGGGGGACCAAGAGACCCAGTACTTC | CASRPGGDQETQYF
- | few | TRBJ1-5 | 15 | TRBV21-1 | TGTGCCAGCGCCGTGGGGGGCTGGGGCAATCAGCCCCAGCATTTT | CASAVGGWGNQPQHF
- | few | TRBJ2-5 | 15 | TRBV5-1 | TGCGCCAGCAGCTTGCTCGGCGGGTTCCAAGAGACCCAGTACTTC | CASSLLGGFQETQYF
TRBD1 | - | TRBJ1-4 | 18 | TRBV24-1 | TGTGCCACCAGTGATTTATGGGACAGGGTTGCAACTAATGAAAAACTGTTTTTT | CATSDLWDRVATNEKLFF
TRBD1 | few | TRBJ2-5 | 17 | TRBV27 | TGTGCCAGCAGTTTATTGGGTCAGGGGGCGCGCAAAAAGACCCAGTACTTC | CASSLLGQGARKKTQYF
TRBD1 | few | TRBJ1-1 | 15 | TRBV6-1 | TGTGCCAGCAGTGCCCGACAGGGAGGGAACACTGAAGCTTTCTTT | CASSARQGGNTEAFF
TRBD2 | few | TRBJ2-2 | 19 | TRBV11-2 | TGTGCCAGCAGCTTAAACACTCCAGCTAGCGGAGTAAACACCGGGGAGCTGTTTTTT | CASSLNTPASGVNTGELFF
TRBD1 | - | TRBJ2-5 | 17 | TRBV7-9 | TGTGCCAGCAGCTTAGCGCAGGGCAGGGGGCGAGAAGAGACCCAGTACTTC | CASSLAQGRGREETQYF
- | - | TRBJ2-1 | 15 | TRBV4-1 | TGCGACAGCAGCCAAGAGCAGCGACTGATGAATGAGCAGTTCTTC | CDSSQEQRLMNEQFF
- | - | TRBJ2-5 | 17 | TRBV25-1 | TGTGCCAGCAGTGAATGGGGGCGTGGGGAACCGCAAGAGACCCAGTACTTC | CASSEWGRGEPQETQYF
- | few | TRBJ1-2 | 15 | TRBV19 | TGTGCCAGTAGTATCAGCAGGGCATCTAACTATGGCTACACCTTC | CASSISRASNYGYTF
TRBD2 | many | TRBJ2-7 | 13 | TRBV7-9 | TGTGCCAGCAGCTTAGGGACTAGATACGAGCAGTACTTC | CASSLGTRYEQYF
TRBD1 | few | TRBJ2-5 | 15 | TRBV5-1 | TGCGCCAGCAGCTCCCTGGGGACAGTCCAAGAGGGCCAGTACTTC | CASSSLGTVQEGQYF
TRBD1 | few | TRBJ2-4 | 16 | TRBV7-9 | TGTGCCAGCAGCTTATCATGGCAGGGGGCCGCAAACATTCAGTACTTC | CASSLSWQGAANIQYF
- | few | TRBJ2-1 | 15 | TRBV12-3/TRBV12-4 | TGTGCCAGCAGTCCCGCGGGACAGAGGGCCCTCGGGCAGTTCTTC | CASSPAGQRALGQFF
TRBD2 | few | TRBJ2-1 | 14 | TRBV10-3 | TGTGCCATCAGAGGGACTAGCGGGGGAAATGAGCAGTTCTTC | CAIRGTSGGNEQFF
- | - | TRBJ2-7 | 18 | TRBV11-2 | TGTGCCAGCAGCTTAGTTGGAGAAGGTTGGGGATCCTCCTACGAGCAGTACTTC | CASSLVGEGWGSSYEQYF
TRBD2 | - | TRBJ2-1 | 14 | TRBV6-6 | TGTGCCACAACTAGCGGTAGCTCCTACAATGAGCAGTTCTTC | CATTSGSSYNEQFF
- | - | TRBJ1-1 | 12 | TRBV4-2 | TGTGCCAGCAGCCAAATTGGATTTGAAGCTTTCTTT | CASSQIGFEAFF
- | many | TRBJ1-2 | 12 | TRBV29-1 | TGCAGCGTTAAAAAACAGGACTATGGCTACACCTTC | CSVKKQDYGYTF
TRBD2 | - | TRBJ2-2 | 17 | TRBV4-3 | TGCGCCAGCAGCCAAGGATATAGCGGGAGTATCACCGGGGAGCTGTTTTTT | CASSQGYSGSITGELFF
- | few | TRBJ2-7 | 15 | TRBV4-1 | TGCGCCAGCAGCCAACGATACGGAGGAGGGGTCGAGCAGTACTTC | CASSQRYGGGVEQYF
TRBD2 | - | TRBJ2-3 | 17 | TRBV5-5 | TGTGCCAGCAGCTTGTTGGCGGCTAGCGGGGGCACAGATACGCAGTATTTT | CASSLLAASGGTDTQYF
TRBD1 | - | TRBJ2-3 | 14 | TRBV6-6 | TGTGCCAGCAGTTATTTAACAGGGGGAGATACGCAGTATTTT | CASSYLTGGDTQYF
- | - | TRBJ1-2 | 15 | TRBV5-1 | TGCGCCAGCAGCTTGAGTGGCAAAATGAACTATGGCTACACCTTC | CASSLSGKMNYGYTF
- | few | TRBJ1-2 | 15 | TRBV4-1 | TGCGCCAGCAGCCAAAAACAGGGAGGAGGGTATGGCTACACCTTC | CASSQKQGGGYGYTF
- | - | TRBJ2-2 | 15 | TRBV7-3 | TGTGCCAGCAGCCGTTCAGGGGTGAGCACCGGGGAGCTGTTTTTT | CASSRSGVSTGELFF